Listed below are T cell receptor beta chains from one sample, sequenced in a study of blood T cell repertoires in COVID-19. Clones were read by immunoSEQ multiplex PCR, and TCRdb kept only the in-frame ones, dropping some. Here the sample spans 200,000 to 250,000 clones, roughly 81% being singletons. Sequencing input: peripheral blood. The source is a woman older than 75 with COVID-19, enrolled during active disease. Each CDR3 is given with its conserved first and last residue. A D gene is named only where the DNA matches it firmly. A clone size is listed for some rows: how often the clone was seen (once, few, many), or a class if it is expanded.

NA TRBJ2-5 TRBV19 NA TGTGCCAGTAGTATATCACTAGCCCAAGAGACCCAGTACTTC CASSISLAQETQYF
TRBD1 TRBJ1-4 TRBV3-1/TRBV3-2 NA TGTGCCAGCAGCGGGACAGACCTGAGCAAACTGTTTTTT CASSGTDLSKLFF
TRBD1 TRBJ2-2 TRBV10-1 NA TGCGCCAGCAGCTCCGGGACAGGGGCCACCGGGGAGCTGTTTTTT CASSSGTGATGELFF
NA TRBJ1-1 TRBV5-1 NA TGCGCCAGCAGCCCAAACCCGATGTTGGGAGGAACTGAAGCTTTCTTT CASSPNPMLGGTEAFF
TRBD1 TRBJ1-2 TRBV18 once TGTGCCAGCTCTCCGGACAGGTACTATGGCTACACCTTC CASSPDRYYGYTF
TRBD2 TRBJ2-5 TRBV5-4 NA TGTGCCAGCAGCAGCGGGGGCCGCGGCCAAGAGACCCAGTACTTC CASSSGGRGQETQYF
NA TRBJ2-7 TRBV7-6 NA TGTGCCAGCAGCCGTGGCGCGGCGGCCGTCTACGAGCAGTACTTC CASSRGAAAVYEQYF
NA TRBJ2-2 TRBV25-1 NA TGTGCCAGCCTCCCTAGGGGCAGGAACACCGGGGAGCTGTTTTTT CASLPRGRNTGELFF
NA TRBJ1-5 TRBV20-1 NA TGCAGTGCTAGTAACCGCCCGGGGTCCCAGCATTTT CSASNRPGSQHF
TRBD1 TRBJ1-6 TRBV5-6 NA TGTGCCAGCAGCTTTCCCGGGACAGCAAATTCACCCCTCCACTTT CASSFPGTANSPLHF
NA TRBJ2-5 TRBV28 NA TGTGCCAGCAGTTTGGGAGTTGGGGAGACCCAGTACTTC CASSLGVGETQYF
NA TRBJ2-7 TRBV7-9 NA TGTGCCAGCAGCCGTGGAGACTACGAGCAGTACTTC CASSRGDYEQYF
NA TRBJ1-2 TRBV18 NA TGTGCCAGCTCACCAACTTTAGGGGCGAACGACTATGGCTACACCTTC CASSPTLGANDYGYTF
TRBD1 TRBJ1-2 TRBV18 NA TGTGCCAGCTCACCAGGACAGGGTTTGAACTATGGCTACACCTTC CASSPGQGLNYGYTF
NA TRBJ2-1 TRBV5-1 few TGCGCCAGCAGTAAGGGTGCGACGGGGGGCCCCTACAATGAGCAGTTCTTC CASSKGATGGPYNEQFF
TRBD2 TRBJ2-3 TRBV9 once TGTGCCAGCAGCGTAGGAAGCGGGAGCGTTTCAGATACGCAGTATTTT CASSVGSGSVSDTQYF
NA TRBJ2-3 TRBV28 once TGTGCCCCGTCGGGGGTTCGAACAGATACGCAGTATTTT CAPSGVRTDTQYF